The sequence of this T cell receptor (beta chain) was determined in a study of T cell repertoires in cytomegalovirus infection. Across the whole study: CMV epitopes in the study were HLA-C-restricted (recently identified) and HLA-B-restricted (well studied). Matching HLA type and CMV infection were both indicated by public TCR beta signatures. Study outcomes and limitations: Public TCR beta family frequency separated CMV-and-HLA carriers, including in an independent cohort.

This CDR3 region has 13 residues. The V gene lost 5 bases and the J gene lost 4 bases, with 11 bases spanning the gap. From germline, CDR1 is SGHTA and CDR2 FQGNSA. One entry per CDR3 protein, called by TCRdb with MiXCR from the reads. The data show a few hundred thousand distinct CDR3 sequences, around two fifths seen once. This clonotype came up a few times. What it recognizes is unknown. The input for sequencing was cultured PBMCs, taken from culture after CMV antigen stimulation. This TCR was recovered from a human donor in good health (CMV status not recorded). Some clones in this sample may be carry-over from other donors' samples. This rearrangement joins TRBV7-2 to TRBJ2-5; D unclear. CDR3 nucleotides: TGTGCCAGCAGCCACCCACCAGGAGAGACCCAGTACTTC. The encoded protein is CASSHPPGETQYF.